Sequencing of this T cell receptor beta chain was carried out in a study of regulatory T cells in long-lasting Graves disease (dated by TCRdb to the early 2020s). Regarding the study in general: Newly diagnosed Graves' disease patients had taken antithyroid drugs for less than 3 months. Peripheral blood TCR sequencing and RNA sequencing compared persistent Graves' disease patients with newly diagnosed Graves' disease patients. The study was registered as a clinical trial and conducted in China. A total of 33 samples underwent TCR sequencing, from about 13 patients with persistent Graves' disease and 20 or so patients with newly diagnosed Graves' disease.

What this sample's time point label stands for: newly diagnosed GD, antithyroid drugs for less than 3 months. RNA was extracted from PBMCs in TRIzol for both TCR sequencing and RNA sequencing. The diagnosis of Graves' disease was made according to American Thyroid Association guidelines. The patients came from an endocrinology department in Xi'an, China. Each patient gave 9 to 10 milliliters of peripheral blood, collected in an EDTA anticoagulant tube. Ficoll Paque Plus density gradient separation was used to isolate PBMCs, and no further T cell sorting was done. An Agilent 2100 Bioanalyzer and agarose gel were used to check RNA quality, and a NanoDrop 2000 was used to measure RNA concentration. Findings and caveats that apply to the study as a whole: Peripheral blood alone was examined, since thyroid tissue, which constituted the primary lesion, could not be accessed. TRBV28, TRBJ1-2 and TRBJ2-5 were preferentially used in persistent disease, while TRBV20-1 and TRBJ2-1 were favored in newly diagnosed disease. Compared with newly diagnosed patients, patients with persistent Graves' disease had lower TCR Shannon entropy and fewer highly expanded clones, which suggests clonal expansion. A larger number of public clonotypes was shared among persistent patients (approximately 3,000) than among newly diagnosed patients (approximately 1,000). Only the TCR beta chain was sequenced and analyzed. The authors noted that the small sample size was a limitation that may lower accuracy.

Library construction relied on multiplex PCR. The sequencer listed for this sample is Illumina HiSeq 4000. iRepertoire HTBI primers and Arm-PCR amplification of CDR3 regions were used to construct TCR beta libraries. Before sequencing, the PCR products went through gel purification. In the authors' own workflow: Gene usage analysis of CDR3 amino acid clonotypes relied on the 55 to 80 TRBV and around 14 TRBJ segments identified across samples. COPE and FqMerger were used to merge the filtered high-quality paired reads into contigs. Contigs were aligned with BLAST to IMGT TRBV, TRBD and TRBJ reference genes, and CDR3 was defined per IMGT. Highly expanded clones were defined as clonotypes with a frequency above 0.1%. Repertoire diversity was measured by Shannon entropy, and V-J evenness by the Gini coefficient. Public clonotypes were defined as clonotypes shared by more than one individual. Using fastp at Q25 and MiXCR, TCRdb reprocessed the public reads and kept productive beta chains. Under each unique CDR3 protein, matching rows form one entry showing the most common genes and DNA. The V and J calls, along with clone size, are taken from TCRdb and not from the paper's own processing. The sample table contains about 540,000 distinct CDR3 sequences; only one count was recorded for roughly 12% of them. Of the sample, approximately 9.3% falls within the top ten clones.

This clonotype was found many times. The clone's antigen remains unknown. Within one base of it there is no much larger clone, and no base qualities were kept. The CDR3 goes from the cysteine to the phenylalanine over 14 residues. Only the CDR3 region is kept as DNA, spanning 42 bases read in frame from base 1. At the junction V is shortened by 5 bases and J by 1 base, with 10 bases in between. The germline V gene sets CDR1 to MNHEY and CDR2 to SVGEGT. This sample was shared with a second study, whose subject was T cells in Graves' hyperthyroidism and ophthalmopathy. As the second publication notes: Stable Graves' hyperthyroidism was defined as the absence of progression to ophthalmopathy over 18 months of follow-up. Hyperthyroidism patients were newly diagnosed, with disease duration under 2 months, and aged 18 to 65 years. Patients with uncontrolled infections, other autoimmune diseases, pregnancy or lactation were excluded. Clinical symptoms, serum thyroxine and TRAb, thyroid ultrasound, and orbital computed tomography formed the basis for the diagnoses. The TCR CDR3 was subjected to a first round of RT-PCR using the HTBI primer set and the Qiagen OneStep RT-PCR kit. Most expanded thyroid clonotypes (frequency above 0.001) were also detected in blood, suggesting blood repertoires may reflect thyroid immune responses. Ophthalmopathy was separated from stable hyperthyroidism by a 13 V-J signature model, with 87.88% sensitivity and about 81% specificity obtained in cross-validation and 80%/75% obtained in testing. In validation, the model predicted progression to ophthalmopathy with roughly 70% sensitivity and about 72% specificity, a median of about six months before onset. A discovery cohort of about a hundred patients, roughly 43 with Graves' ophthalmopathy and approximately 57 with stable Graves' hyperthyroidism, was used to find distinguishing TCR V-J signatures. An independent validation cohort of around 19 hyperthyroidism patients and 17 patients who later progressed to ophthalmopathy tested prospective prediction of ophthalmopathy. The approximately 98 discovery patients were randomly divided into training and test sets at a 7:3 ratio. The study also compared thyroid tissue and blood T-cell repertoires from a handful of Graves' hyperthyroidism patients. Once sampling was done, hyperthyroidism patients were given methimazole at a starting dose of 30 mg daily, whereas ophthalmopathy patients were given high-dose intravenous methylprednisolone. A second multiplex PCR round built the libraries, followed by size selection and purification. Sequencing of the libraries was done on an Illumina HiSeq2000 using paired-end 100 bp reads. SOAPnuke was used to process the raw data, throwing out any read that contained adapters or uncalled bases, had a mean Phred below 15, or lacked an exact constant-primer or identifier match. High-quality paired reads were merged with COPE v1.2.5, and unique nucleotide sequences were defined as clonotypes. MiTCR v1.1 was used to align clonotypes to the IMGT TRBV, TRBD and TRBJ reference segments. Only V-J combinations with frequency above 0.0001, covering approximately 99% of repertoires, were analysed. A TCS score was defined as the ratio between F50 (clonal expansion) and ExV (chaos), using BLOSUM62-based TCRdist between CDR3 peptides within each V-J. Welch's t-statistics and random forest reduced around 510 V-J features to 13, which were used in a naive Bayes classifier (R e1071). No statistical method was used to fix the sample size in advance, and group allocation was not hidden from the investigators. The paper describes TCR Vbeta CDR3 sequencing of 135 peripheral blood samples, made up of about 40 ophthalmopathy patients, roughly 75 hyperthyroidism patients and about 17 progressor patients.

This TCR was sampled from a man aged 25-45 years with Graves disease. Donor details come from another sample of the same person, matched by shared clones. Here the sequenced sample was peripheral blood mononuclear cells (PBMCs), taken at new diagnosis, from a patient treated with antithyroid drugs. The sequence is built from TRBV6-2 or TRBV6-3 and TRBJ2-3; TRBD2 is a possible D gene, resting on 6 matching bases. The CDR3 protein is CASSGGAGTDTQYF. The nucleotide sequence reads as follows: TGTGCCAGCAGTGGCGGGGCAGGCACAGATACGCAGTATTTT.